This T cell receptor (beta chain) came from a study of identical twins. General study results and limits: Insertion counts were lower in abundant cord blood beta clonotypes, a trend that memory repertoires did not show. Alpha sequences out of frame and shared by twins had excess low generation probability.

Healthy Caucasian individuals made up all the donors. As concerns this clonotype: The antigen is undetermined.

The CDR3 is made up of 15 amino acids. Germline assignment: CDR1 SGHTA and CDR2 FQGNSA. The V end lost 3 bases, the J end lost 3 bases, and 11 bases lay between the germline ends. One entry per CDR3 protein, called by TCRdb with MiXCR from the 5' RACE reads. The profile shows about 1.7 million distinct CDR3 sequences, roughly a third of them singletons. This chain uses TRBV7-2 with TRBJ2-2; no clear D. Sequenced sample: cord blood. This clonotype originated in a newborn girl in good health. DNA for the CDR3: TGTGCCAGCAGCTTGGGTCCACCGGACACCGGGGAGCTGTTTTTT. As protein: CASSLGPPDTGELFF.